The source of this T cell receptor beta chain is a study of somatic mutations in cytotoxic T cells in rheumatoid arthritis. About the study: In some cases, T-cell populations stained with V beta antibodies were flow-sorted at nearly 100% purity, and these included V beta1+ cells sequenced for TCRB. Study results and caveats: Significant differences in CD8+ T-cell clonality were not found between rheumatoid arthritis patients and healthy controls (age-matched). About an eighth of the roughly 65 patients had a largest CD8+ clone above 20% of CD8+ cells.

In the case of this clone: Its antigen remains unidentified.

How the authors handled the data: Published virus-specific TCRB sequences matched only a few of the patient CD8+ clones exceeding 1%. Method: immunoSEQ multiplex PCR; TCRdb's copy keeps in-frame clones and lacks some. That table furnishes V, J and clone size, whereas the DNA furnished D and trimming. The sample includes about 20,000 clones, over 60% of them seen just once. The sample was CD8+ T cells sorted from blood. The sequence came from an adult with rheumatoid arthritis.

The CDR3: CASSIWLSSGNTIYF. In DNA form, the CDR3 reads TGTGCCAGTAGTATCTGGCTGAGCTCTGGAAACACCATATATTTT. The genes are TRBV19 and TRBJ1-3; the D is unclear. Germline V lookup: CDR1 LNHDA, CDR2 SQIVND (reference sequence). The V and J ends lost 3 bases and 0 bases respectively, with 9 bases between them. The CDR3 has 15 residues.